This TCR beta chain was sequenced during a study of T cell repertoires in cytomegalovirus infection. Germline V gene data show CDR1 as SGHTA and CDR2 as FQGNSA. V was shortened by 2 bases and J by 7 bases, with 17 bases between the two germline ends. The CDR3 is made up of 15 amino acids. This clonotype was observed at least ten times. TCRdb reprocessed the reads via MiXCR and lists one record per CDR3 protein. The table includes over 300,000 distinct CDR3 sequences, around 9.5% detected once. The TCR comes from a human donor in good health (CMV status not recorded). Some clones in this sample may be carry-over from other donors' samples. The chain links TRBV7-2 to TRBJ1-1; D may be TRBD1 (5 bases). The sequenced sample consisted of PBMCs. The CDR3, as DNA: TGTGCCAGCAGCTTAAGTGGGGGAGGGTTGCTTGAAGCTTTCTTT. It is translated as CASSLSGGGLLEAFF. Full variable domain (rest looked up from reference TRBV7-2 and TRBJ1-1): GAGVSQSPSNKVTEKGKDVELRCDPISGHTALYWYRQSLGQGLEFLIYFQGNSAPDKSGLPSDRFSAERTGGSVSTLTIQRTQQEDSAVYLCASSLSGGGLLEAFFGQGTRLTVV.